This TCR beta chain was profiled in a study of immune characterization of retroperitoneal liposarcoma (dated by TCRdb to the late 2010s). This clonotype was detected only a few times. Its recognized antigen is unknown. No much larger clone is present one base from it, and per-base qualities are unavailable. The library came from PCR. Reads for this sample came from a NextSeq 500. TCRdb reprocessing: public reads trimmed at Q25 with fastp, clones called with MiXCR, in-frame beta chains kept. Here each entry gathers all rows of one CDR3 protein and keeps the most common genes and DNA. A total of 8,000 or so distinct CDR3 sequences appear in this sample, 43% of them only once. The ten largest clones represent more than 9% of the sample. CDR1 KGHDR and CDR2 SFDVKD are derived from the germline V gene. V is cut by 4 bases and J by 6 bases, and the space between the germline ends is 6 bases. There are 12 amino acids in the CDR3, from cysteine to phenylalanine inclusive. The read is trimmed to its CDR3 DNA, 36 bases read in frame from base 1.

Source material: tumor tissue. The sequence links TRBV24-1 to TRBJ2-4, with the identity of the D gene unclear. The source of this sequence is a male donor with retroperitoneal liposarcoma. For the CDR3, the sequence is CATSEGGNIQYF. The base sequence is TGTGCCACCAGTGAGGGCGGAAACATTCAGTACTTC.